These T cell receptor beta chains were read from a single sample in a study of blood T cell repertoires in COVID-19. Using immunoSEQ multiplex PCR, the repertoire was profiled, and TCRdb retains in-frame clones only, with some absent. The sample lists some 200,000 clones; about 86% were seen once. The sequencing sample was made of PBMCs or T cells enriched from blood (not recorded which). The receptors were gathered from a woman aged 35 to 49 with acute COVID-19. Each CDR3 is given with its conserved first and last residue. Fields, in order: CDR3 DNA, CDR3 protein, V gene, clone size, D gene, J gene. The D gene is left open where the match is weak. Clone size appears in some rows only: once, few, many, or a class for an expanded clone.

CDR3nt: TGTGCCAGCAGTCGGACAGCCTCCTATGGCTACACCTTC
CDR3aa: CASSRTASYGYTF
v_gene: TRBV14
abundance: NA
d_gene: NA
j_gene: TRBJ1-2

CDR3nt: TGTGCCAGCAGCTTAGCGGGAGGGGATACGCAGTATTTT
CDR3aa: CASSLAGGDTQYF
v_gene: TRBV21-1
abundance: NA
d_gene: NA
j_gene: TRBJ2-3

CDR3nt: TGTGCCAGCAGCTTAGGTAGAGGGTCGGGCTACACCTTC
CDR3aa: CASSLGRGSGYTF
v_gene: TRBV7-2
abundance: NA
d_gene: NA
j_gene: TRBJ1-2

CDR3nt: TGTGCCAGCAGCCCGCACACCTCTGAAAAACTGTTTTTT
CDR3aa: CASSPHTSEKLFF
v_gene: TRBV5-4
abundance: NA
d_gene: NA
j_gene: TRBJ1-4

CDR3nt: TGTGCCAGCAGTGAAAGGGGTTCACCCCTCCACTTT
CDR3aa: CASSERGSPLHF
v_gene: TRBV6-1
abundance: NA
d_gene: NA
j_gene: TRBJ1-6

CDR3nt: TGTGCCAGCAGAAGACTAGACCACAATGAGCAGTTCTTC
CDR3aa: CASRRLDHNEQFF
v_gene: TRBV11-1
abundance: NA
d_gene: NA
j_gene: TRBJ2-1

CDR3nt: TGTGCCAGTAGCCCTAGCGGGATTCAAGAGACCCAGTACTTC
CDR3aa: CASSPSGIQETQYF
v_gene: TRBV19
abundance: NA
d_gene: TRBD2
j_gene: TRBJ2-5

CDR3nt: TGTGCCAGCAGTTCCGGACAGGGCCCCCTCCACTTT
CDR3aa: CASSSGQGPLHF
v_gene: TRBV12-3/TRBV12-4
abundance: NA
d_gene: TRBD1
j_gene: TRBJ1-6

CDR3nt: TGTGCCAGCAGCTCTTACGCTGGAGCGGGAGTAGACGAGCAGTACTTC
CDR3aa: CASSSYAGAGVDEQYF
v_gene: TRBV7-3
abundance: once
d_gene: TRBD2
j_gene: TRBJ2-7

CDR3nt: TGTGCCAGCAGCGCGACAGGGGTTGACTATGGCTACACCTTC
CDR3aa: CASSATGVDYGYTF
v_gene: TRBV7-9
abundance: NA
d_gene: TRBD1
j_gene: TRBJ1-2

CDR3nt: TGTGCCAGCAGTTCCGGCGGACAGGGTTTATATGGCTACACCTTC
CDR3aa: CASSSGGQGLYGYTF
v_gene: TRBV6-5
abundance: NA
d_gene: TRBD1
j_gene: TRBJ1-2

CDR3nt: TGCGCCAGCAGTGGTACAGTTCAAGAGACCCAGTACTTC
CDR3aa: CASSGTVQETQYF
v_gene: TRBV5-1
abundance: NA
d_gene: NA
j_gene: TRBJ2-5

CDR3nt: TGCGCCAGCAGTCAATCGGGGACAGGGCTAAGTTACGAGCAGTACTTC
CDR3aa: CASSQSGTGLSYEQYF
v_gene: TRBV23-1
abundance: NA
d_gene: TRBD1
j_gene: TRBJ2-7

CDR3nt: TGTGCCACCCGGGATAATGAAAAACTGTTTTTT
CDR3aa: CATRDNEKLFF
v_gene: TRBV6-5
abundance: NA
d_gene: NA
j_gene: TRBJ1-4

CDR3nt: TGTGCCAGCAGTGACTCAGGAGCGGCGAACACCGGGGAGCTGTTTTTT
CDR3aa: CASSDSGAANTGELFF
v_gene: TRBV6-4
abundance: NA
d_gene: NA
j_gene: TRBJ2-2

CDR3nt: TGCGCCAGCAATCTTCGGGGCTATGGCTACACCTTC
CDR3aa: CASNLRGYGYTF
v_gene: TRBV23-1
abundance: NA
d_gene: NA
j_gene: TRBJ1-2

CDR3nt: TGTGCCAGCAGCTTAGTGACAGCAGGCGCCAGGTCACCCCTCCACTTT
CDR3aa: CASSLVTAGARSPLHF
v_gene: TRBV7-2
abundance: NA
d_gene: NA
j_gene: TRBJ1-6

CDR3nt: TGTGCCAGCAGCTATGGGGACAGGGCCTATGGCTACACCTTC
CDR3aa: CASSYGDRAYGYTF
v_gene: TRBV7-2
abundance: NA
d_gene: TRBD1
j_gene: TRBJ1-2

CDR3nt: TGTGCCAGTAGTCTCGGCGGGAGTGGCACAGATACGCAGTATTTT
CDR3aa: CASSLGGSGTDTQYF
v_gene: TRBV19
abundance: NA
d_gene: TRBD2
j_gene: TRBJ2-3

CDR3nt: TGTGCCAGCAGCTTAGATGGCGGCAACACTGAAGCTTTCTTT
CDR3aa: CASSLDGGNTEAFF
v_gene: TRBV7-9
abundance: NA
d_gene: NA
j_gene: TRBJ1-1

CDR3nt: TGTGCCAGCAGCGAAGGGGCGGGAGGAACAGATACGCAGTATTTT
CDR3aa: CASSEGAGGTDTQYF
v_gene: TRBV2
abundance: NA
d_gene: TRBD2
j_gene: TRBJ2-3

CDR3nt: TGTGCCAGCAGCCCCATCGGGGGGAACGAGCAGTACTTC
CDR3aa: CASSPIGGNEQYF
v_gene: TRBV21-1
abundance: NA
d_gene: NA
j_gene: TRBJ2-7

CDR3nt: TGCGCCAGCAGCCCGGGATTGGTTAACTACGAGCAGTACTTC
CDR3aa: CASSPGLVNYEQYF
v_gene: TRBV5-1
abundance: NA
d_gene: NA
j_gene: TRBJ2-7

CDR3nt: TGTGCCAGCAGCTCTTCCGGGACAACTGAAGACATTCAGTACTTC
CDR3aa: CASSSSGTTEDIQYF
v_gene: TRBV11-1
abundance: NA
d_gene: NA
j_gene: TRBJ2-4

CDR3nt: TGTGCCATTAAGCCCGCGACAGGGGATAATTCACCCCTCCACTTT
CDR3aa: CAIKPATGDNSPLHF
v_gene: TRBV10-3
abundance: NA
d_gene: TRBD1
j_gene: TRBJ1-6

CDR3nt: TGTGCCACCAGTGATGGAGGGCGCTACGAGCAGTACTTC
CDR3aa: CATSDGGRYEQYF
v_gene: TRBV24-1
abundance: few
d_gene: NA
j_gene: TRBJ2-7

CDR3nt: TGTGCCAGCAGCTTAGAGGGGGTTCGCACCTTC
CDR3aa: CASSLEGVRTF
v_gene: TRBV7-9
abundance: NA
d_gene: NA
j_gene: TRBJ1-2

CDR3nt: TGCGCCAGCAGCTTTTCTGGACAGGTCGGCACAGATACGCAGTATTTT
CDR3aa: CASSFSGQVGTDTQYF
v_gene: TRBV5-1
abundance: NA
d_gene: TRBD1
j_gene: TRBJ2-3

CDR3nt: TGTGCCAGCAGAGCACAGGCAATCTATGGCTACACCTTC
CDR3aa: CASRAQAIYGYTF
v_gene: TRBV6-5
abundance: NA
d_gene: NA
j_gene: TRBJ1-2

CDR3nt: TGTGCCAGTAGTCCCTCAGACATCGGACAGGGCGGGGAGCTGTTTTTT
CDR3aa: CASSPSDIGQGGELFF
v_gene: TRBV19
abundance: NA
d_gene: TRBD1
j_gene: TRBJ2-2

CDR3nt: TGTGCCAGTAGTATAGTCGGGAGAGGCTACACCTTC
CDR3aa: CASSIVGRGYTF
v_gene: TRBV19
abundance: NA
d_gene: NA
j_gene: TRBJ1-2

CDR3nt: TGTGCCTGGGGGACAGGGGTGTCACCCCTCCACTTT
CDR3aa: CAWGTGVSPLHF
v_gene: TRBV30
abundance: NA
d_gene: TRBD1
j_gene: TRBJ1-6

CDR3nt: TGTGCCAGCAGCCAAGTCTCAGGGGCCGATGGCTACACCTTC
CDR3aa: CASSQVSGADGYTF
v_gene: TRBV3-1/TRBV3-2
abundance: NA
d_gene: NA
j_gene: TRBJ1-2

CDR3nt: TGCGCCAGCAGCCAAGATATTGGCGGGAGGGGCAATGAGCAGTTCTTC
CDR3aa: CASSQDIGGRGNEQFF
v_gene: TRBV4-1
abundance: NA
d_gene: TRBD2
j_gene: TRBJ2-1

CDR3nt: TGTGCCAGCAGTGTCCAAGGGGGAGGGCTCCAAGAGACCCAGTACTTC
CDR3aa: CASSVQGGGLQETQYF
v_gene: TRBV25-1
abundance: NA
d_gene: NA
j_gene: TRBJ2-5

CDR3nt: TGTGCCAGCAGTAGACAGGGAGATGGCTACACCTTC
CDR3aa: CASSRQGDGYTF
v_gene: TRBV2
abundance: NA
d_gene: TRBD1
j_gene: TRBJ1-2

CDR3nt: TGTGCCAGCAGTTTCGGCGGGGCTCGGGGTGGCTACACCTTC
CDR3aa: CASSFGGARGGYTF
v_gene: TRBV28
abundance: few
d_gene: NA
j_gene: TRBJ1-2